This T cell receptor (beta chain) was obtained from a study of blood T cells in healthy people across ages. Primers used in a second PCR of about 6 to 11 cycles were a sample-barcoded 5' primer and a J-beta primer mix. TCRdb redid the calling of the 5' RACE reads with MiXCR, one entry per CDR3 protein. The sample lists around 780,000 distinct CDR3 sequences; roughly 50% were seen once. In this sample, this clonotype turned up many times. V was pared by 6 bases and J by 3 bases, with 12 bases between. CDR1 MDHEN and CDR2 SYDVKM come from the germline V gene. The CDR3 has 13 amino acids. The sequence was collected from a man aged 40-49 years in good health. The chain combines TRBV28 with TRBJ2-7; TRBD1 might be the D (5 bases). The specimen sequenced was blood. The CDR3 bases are TGTGCCAGCAGGGGAAGGGGTTTCTACGAGCAGTACTTC. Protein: CASRGRGFYEQYF.